These 31 T cell receptor beta chains were all obtained from the same sample, sequenced in a study of cytomegalovirus exposure and HLA in healthy donors. The repertoire was sequenced with immunoSEQ multiplex PCR; TCRdb's copy has only in-frame clones and lacks some. The sample holds under 300,000 clones, nearly 90% seen once. Sequenced material: PBMCs. The source is a woman younger than 30 in good health and CMV-seronegative.

This clone was counted between two and nine times. The chain uses TRBV13 and TRBJ1-2, with a possible D match to TRBD1 (6 bases). The V gene lost 0 bases and the J gene lost 7 bases, with 9 bases spanning the gap. CDR1 is PRHDT and CDR2 is FYEKMQ in the germline V gene (reference sequence). The CDR3 has 13 residues. The CDR3 loop is CASSLGGQIGYTF. For the CDR3, the DNA is TGTGCCAGCAGCTTAGGGGGACAAATTGGCTACACCTTC. Supplemented by reference TRBV13 and TRBJ1-2, the full variable domain reads AAGVIQSPRHLIKEKRETATLKCYPIPRHDTVYWYQQGPGQDPQFLISFYEKMQSDKGSIPDRFSAQQFSDYHSELNMSSLELGDSALYFCASSLGGQIGYTFGSGTRLTVV.

This sequence joins TRBV14 and TRBJ1-1; 10 bases map to TRBD1. V lost 5 bases to trimming and J lost 6 bases; unmatched junction nucleotides: 3. Germline loops: CDR1 SGHDN, CDR2 FVKESK. The CDR3 length is 13 residues. Here the CDR3 DNA reads TGTGCCAGCAGCTCCGGACAGGGGGCTGAAGCTTTCTTT. Protein sequence: CASSSGQGAEAFF.

The chain uses TRBV4-3 and TRBJ2-5; 10 bases map to TRBD2. Per the germline V gene, CDR1 is LGHNA and CDR2 is YSLEER. V shed 3 bases and J 5 bases; nucleotides not matched to a gene: 3. This CDR3 region has 14 residues. The CDR3 region is CASSQGLARETQYF. The CDR3, as DNA: TGCGCCAGCAGCCAGGGACTAGCGCGGGAGACCCAGTACTTC.

V is TRBV28 and J is TRBJ2-3, with D perhaps TRBD2 (6 bases). The CDR3 runs 16 residues. V lost 2 bases to trimming and J lost 3 bases, with 15 bases between them. CDR1 MDHEN and CDR2 SYDVKM come from the germline V gene. DNA of the CDR3: TGTGCCAGCAGTTTAAGGCCCCCGGAGGGGACAGATACGCAGTATTTT. Translated, it gives CASSLRPPEGTDTQYF.

This chain uses TRBV28 with TRBJ1-5; no firm D call. The V and J ends lost 6 bases and 0 bases respectively, with 18 bases between them. The CDR3 length is 17 residues. Germline CDR1 and CDR2: MDHEN and SYDVKM. The CDR3 region is CASSLINQFYSNQPQHF. In nucleotides, the CDR3 is TGTGCCAGCAGCCTAATTAACCAATTTTATAGCAATCAGCCCCAGCATTTT.

The V and J genes are TRBV28 and TRBJ1-6; 8 bases line up with TRBD1. CDR3 length: 14 amino acids. V dropped 4 bases and J dropped 7; count of bases not matched to a gene: 3. Germline V gives CDR1 MDHEN, CDR2 SYDVKM. The CDR3 DNA sequence: TGTGCCAGCAGTTGGACAGGGATGAATTCACCCCTCCACTTT. Encoded protein: CASSWTGMNSPLHF. Full variable domain (rest looked up from reference TRBV28 and TRBJ1-6): DVKVTQSSRYLVKRTGEKVFLECVQDMDHENMFWYRQDPGLGLRLIYFSYDVKMKEKGDIPEGYSVSREKKERFSLILESASTNQTSMYLCASSWTGMNSPLHFGNGTRLTVT.

J is TRBJ2-7 and V is TRBV10-3; D possibly corresponds to TRBD1 (5 bases). Deletions cut 6 bases from V and 2 bases from J, with 11 bases between. The CDR3 totals 13 residues. Germline V gene data show CDR1 as ENHRY and CDR2 as SYGVKD. The CDR3 here is CAIRKTETYEQYV. CDR3 sequence (DNA): TGTGCCATCAGGAAGACAGAGACCTACGAGCAGTACGTC.

The V call is TRBV6-1, the J call TRBJ2-7; possible D gene TRBD1, 7 bases. This CDR3 is 16 amino acids long. V was trimmed by 1 base and J by 2 bases, leaving 15 bases between them. Germline V gene data show CDR1 as MNHNS and CDR2 as SASEGT. DNA of the CDR3: TGTGCCAGCAGTGAAGTGGGGGGACAGTCTGCCTACGAGCAGTACGTC. Its protein is CASSEVGGQSAYEQYV.

The V gene is TRBV2, the J gene TRBJ1-4; tentative D call: TRBD1 (6 bases). Per the germline V gene, CDR1 is SNHLY and CDR2 is FYNNEI. V shed 3 bases and J shed 5 bases, with 16 bases lying between them. CDR3 length: 16 residues. CDR3 DNA: TGTGCCAGCAGTGACGACAGGCCGACCCTCAATGAAAAACTGTTTTTT. Its translation is CASSDDRPTLNEKLFF. The full variable domain, completed using reference TRBV2 and TRBJ1-4, is EPEVTQTPSHQVTQMGQEVILRCVPISNHLYFYWYRQILGQKVEFLVSFYNNEISEKSEIFDDQFSVERPDGSNFTLKIRSTKLEDSAMYFCASSDDRPTLNEKLFFGSGTQLSVL.

V is TRBV27 and J is TRBJ1-5; 7 bases map to TRBD1. Germline-derived CDR1 and CDR2 are MNHEY and SMNVEV (reference sequence). The CDR3 consists of 17 residues. Germline trimming cut 6 bases from V and 3 bases from J; bases unmatched to any gene: 14. For the CDR3, the DNA is TGTGCCAGCAGCCGCTCCCCAGGACAGGATATCAATCAGCCCCAGCATTTT. Residues: CASSRSPGQDINQPQHF.

This chain connects TRBV27 to TRBJ2-7; 7 bases agree with TRBD2. With V trimmed by 6 bases and J by 4 bases, 12 bases remained unmatched. The V gene's germline CDR1 is MNHEY and CDR2 SMNVEV (reference sequence). There are 15 residues in the CDR3. CDR3 region: CASRGWGDYQYEQYF. The CDR3 nucleotides are TGTGCCAGCAGGGGGTGGGGGGACTACCAATACGAGCAGTACTTC.

The rearrangement joins TRBV21-1 to TRBJ2-2; TRBD2, the table's D call, was not compared with the DNA. TRBV21-1 is classified as a pseudogene. The CDR3 loop spans 19 amino acids. The CDR3 region has the DNA TGTGCCAGCAGCACAAAGTCTGTCTACCGCGTCCCCAACACCGGGGAGCTGTTTTTT. Amino acids: CASSTKSVYRVPNTGELFF.

The sample holds a few counts of this clone. V usage is TRBV13 and J usage is TRBJ2-7; 10 nucleotides align to TRBD2. The CDR3 contains 14 residues. The germline gives CDR1 PRHDT, CDR2 FYEKMQ (reference sequence). With V trimmed by 5 bases and J by 5 bases, 6 bases remained unmatched. The CDR3 DNA reads as TGTGCCAGCAGCAGCTCAAGCGGGGGGGACGAGCAGTACTTC. Protein sequence: CASSSSSGGDEQYF.

This clone appeared a few times. The chain links TRBV7-9 to TRBJ1-6, with TRBD1 as a possible D gene (5 bases). The germline V gene has CDR1 SEHNR and CDR2 FQNEAQ (reference sequence). CDR3 length: 12 residues. V was trimmed by 8 bases and J by 5 bases, leaving 7 bases between them. Written as DNA, the CDR3 is TGTGCCAGCGGACACGATAATTCACCCCTCCACTTT. Its translation: CASGHDNSPLHF. Variable domain in full (rest from reference TRBV7-9 and TRBJ1-6): DTGVSQNPRHKITKRGQNVTFRCDPISEHNRLYWYRQTLGQGPEFLTYFQNEAQLEKSRLLSDRFSAERPKGSFSTLEIQRTEQGDSAMYLCASGHDNSPLHFGNGTRLTVT.

In its sample, this clone was seen once. The rearrangement joins TRBV7-6 to TRBJ1-1; unclear D gene. This CDR3 has 14 residues. From germline, CDR1 is SGHVS and CDR2 FNYEAQ. The V end lost 1 base, the J end lost 1 base, and 7 bases lay between the germline ends. The CDR3 sequence: CASSLGEENTEAFF. Written as DNA, the CDR3 is TGTGCCAGCAGCTTAGGGGAGGAGAACACTGAAGCTTTCTTT.

The chain has TRBV19 and TRBJ1-2; TRBD1 matches at 9 bases. V shed 6 bases, J shed 8 bases, and the junction held 10 bases outside the gene matches. The germline V gene has CDR1 LNHDA and CDR2 SQIVND (reference sequence). There are 14 residues in the CDR3. The CDR3 here is CASSYRDRAEGYTF. CDR3 sequence (DNA): TGTGCCAGTAGCTACCGGGACAGGGCAGAAGGCTACACCTTC.

V is TRBV28 and J is TRBJ1-5; 10 bases fit TRBD1. Germline loops: CDR1 MDHEN, CDR2 SYDVKM. The V gene end was trimmed by 6 bases and the J gene end by 5 bases; junction bases not matched to a gene: 10. CDR3 length equals 16 residues. DNA for the CDR3: TGTGCCAGCAGCAACCAGGGACAGGGGTTCCATCAGCCCCAGCATTTT. Translation: CASSNQGQGFHQPQHF. The complete variable domain, with remaining parts taken from reference TRBV28 and TRBJ1-5, reads DVKVTQSSRYLVKRTGEKVFLECVQDMDHENMFWYRQDPGLGLRLIYFSYDVKMKEKGDIPEGYSVSREKKERFSLILESASTNQTSMYLCASSNQGQGFHQPQHFGDGTRLSIL.

CDR3 coding DNA: TGTGCCAGCAGCGGAGAGGACAGGATCAGCCACTATGGCTACACCTTC. Its translation: CASSGEDRISHYGYTF. This rearrangement joins TRBV9 to TRBJ1-2, with 7 bases matching TRBD1. V was pared by 3 bases and J by 3 bases, with 11 bases of the junction left unmatched. CDR1 is SGDLS and CDR2 is YYNGEE in the germline V gene. CDR3 size: 16 residues.

The V gene is TRBV6-1, the J gene TRBJ1-1, with D possibly being TRBD1 (5 bases). Germline assignment: CDR1 MNHNS and CDR2 SASEGT. The CDR3 is 12 amino acids. V lost 8 bases to trimming and J lost 5 bases, with 12 bases between them. CDR3 loop: CASVWGGTEAFF. The CDR3 nucleotides read TGTGCCAGCGTGTGGGGGGGGACTGAAGCTTTCTTT.

This clone showed up just once. The chain is built from TRBV27 and TRBJ1-5; 7 positions match TRBD1. The CDR3 covers 15 residues. Germline V gene lookup returns CDR1 MNHEY and CDR2 SMNVEV (reference sequence). The J segment lost 3 bases and the V segment lost 6 bases, leaving 8 bases of the junction unmatched. CDR3 DNA: TGTGCCAGCAGGCCAGGACAGGAAAACAATCAGCCCCAGCATTTT. It codes for CASRPGQENNQPQHF.

The V call is TRBV6-5, the J call TRBJ2-3; TRBD1 agrees at 7 bases. Germline trimming cut 2 bases from V and 2 bases from J; bases unmatched to any gene: 4. CDR1 is MNHEY, CDR2 SVGAGI, per germline. The CDR3 loop spans 15 amino acids. CDR3 DNA sequence: TGTGCCAGCAGTTACGGGACAGCAAACACAGATACGCAGTATTTT. This gives the protein CASSYGTANTDTQYF.

The J gene is TRBJ2-7, the V gene TRBV28; 7 bases agree with TRBD1. CDR3 size: 15 residues. Germline lookup yields CDR1 MDHEN and CDR2 SYDVKM. Trimming removed 6 bases from V and 3 bases from J; junction bases left unmatched: 11. The CDR3 region is CASSTAINRGYEQYV. The CDR3 nucleotides are TGTGCCAGCAGCACGGCTATAAACAGGGGCTACGAGCAGTACGTC.

The chain joins TRBV16 to TRBJ1-6; 9 bases line up with TRBD1. In germline, CDR1 is KGHSY, CDR2 FQNENV. CDR3 length: 14 amino acids. The V and J ends lost 5 bases and 8 bases, in that order; junction bases with no gene match: 4. The CDR3: CASSTTGGDSPLHF. The CDR3 DNA follows: TGTGCCAGCAGCACCACAGGGGGCGATTCACCCCTCCACTTT.

The rearrangement joins TRBV7-2 to TRBJ1-6, with TRBD1 matching over 7 bases. Germline V gene lookup returns CDR1 SGHTA and CDR2 FQGNSA. The CDR3 covers 15 residues. Germline trimming cut 2 bases from V and 10 bases from J; bases unmatched to any gene: 8. Here the CDR3 reads CASSLSTGLGSPLHF. The CDR3, as DNA: TGTGCCAGCAGCTTATCGACAGGGCTTGGCTCACCCCTCCACTTT.

This clone was observed a single time. CDR3 coding DNA: TGTGCCAGCAGCCTGGGTCTCTCTGGAAACACCATATATTTT. Translating gives CASSLGLSGNTIYF. The rearrangement links TRBV5-6 to TRBJ1-3; no clear D gene. Germline assignment: CDR1 SGHDT and CDR2 YYEEEE. The CDR3 is made up of 14 amino acids. The V end lost 4 bases, the J end lost 0 bases, and 8 bases lay between the germline ends.

The V gene is TRBV5-6, the J gene TRBJ2-7; 9 nucleotides agree with TRBD1. The germline V gene has CDR1 SGHDT and CDR2 YYEEEE. After removal of 4 bases from V and 3 bases from J, the junction contained 8 bases not matched to a gene. The CDR3 contains 15 residues. Here the CDR3 DNA reads TGTGCCAGCAGCCCCGACAGGGGGACTCGCTACGAGCAGTACTTC. Encoded protein: CASSPDRGTRYEQYF.

This clone has a single count. The rearrangement links TRBV9 to TRBJ2-3, with 10 nucleotides matching TRBD2. Germline V CDR1 and CDR2: SGDLS, YYNGEE. V trimming: 3 bases; J trimming: 0 bases; junction bases outside the gene matches: 4. The CDR3 runs 16 residues. In DNA form, the CDR3 reads TGTGCCAGCAGCGAGCGGGGGGGGCATAGCACAGATACGCAGTATTTT. Residues: CASSERGGHSTDTQYF.

The V gene is TRBV6-6, the J gene TRBJ2-1; 8 bases line up with TRBD2. The ends lost 6 bases at V and 5 bases at J; junction bases unmatched: 3. CDR3 length: 13 amino acids. The V gene's germline CDR1 is MNHNY and CDR2 SVGAGI (reference sequence). The CDR3 is CASSGGVDNEQFF. CDR3 bases: TGTGCCAGCAGCGGGGGGGTTGACAATGAGCAGTTCTTC.

The chain links TRBV30 to TRBJ2-3, with unresolved D. Germline V CDR1 and CDR2: GTSNPN, SVGIG (reference sequence). This CDR3 region has 13 residues. Trimming took 3 bases from V and 0 from J, leaving 7 bases between them. The CDR3, as DNA: TGTGCCTGGAGAGAGACTAGCACAGATACGCAGTATTTT. Its translation is CAWRETSTDTQYF. Using reference TRBV30 and TRBJ2-3 for the parts outside the CDR3, the full variable domain is SQTIHQWPATLVQPVGSPLSLECTVEGTSNPNLYWYRQAAGRGLQLLFYSVGIGQISSEVPQNLSASRPQDRQFILSSKKLLLSDSGFYLCAWRETSTDTQYFGPGTRLTVL.

The chain links TRBV7-9 to TRBJ1-2; 7 bases match TRBD1. CDR3 length equals 14 residues. V dropped 3 bases and J dropped 5; count of bases not matched to a gene: 6. CDR1 and CDR2 from the germline V gene are SEHNR and FQNEAQ (reference sequence). CDR3 in amino acids: CASSLPQGEYGYTF. Written as DNA, the CDR3 is TGTGCCAGCAGCTTGCCTCAGGGGGAATATGGCTACACCTTC.

The chain joins TRBV4-1 to TRBJ2-5; D gene uncertain. The CDR3 runs 15 residues. Germline-derived CDR1 and CDR2 are MGHRA and YSYEKL. The germline V and J ends were trimmed by 0 bases and 4 bases, with 12 bases remaining between them. In DNA, the CDR3 is TGCGCCAGCAGCCAAGATTATACGACTCGAGAGACCCAGTACTTC. Protein: CASSQDYTTRETQYF.